Below, 22 T cell receptor beta chains from the same sample are listed, as sequenced in a study of blood T cell repertoires in COVID-19 (dated by TCRdb to 2020 to 2021). Library preparation was by the immunoSEQ multiplex PCR assay. Entries here come from immuneACCESS through TCRdb and include only in-frame sequences with V and J called. Some clones fail to appear in such tables; in the studies checked, an unresolved V gene covers under half of the shortfall, and the cause of the remainder is unknown. The sample yields some 35,000 clones; around 82% were counted once. Approximately 3.6% of the sample goes to the ten largest clones. Sample: peripheral blood. These TCRs come from a man aged 45-65 years with acute or convalescent COVID-19.

V is TRBV24-1 and J is TRBJ2-1, with a possible D match to TRBD1 (6 bases). The germline gives CDR1 KGHDR, CDR2 SFDVKD. The CDR3 has 15 amino acids. V dropped 3 bases and J dropped 4 bases, with 12 bases sitting between them. The DNA of the CDR3 is TGTGCCACCAGTGATAGGGGGAGAAGGTACAATGAGCAGTTCTTC. Translated: CATSDRGRRYNEQFF.

This clone showed up just once. V and J are TRBV12-3 or TRBV12-4 and TRBJ2-3; a possible D gene is TRBD1 (6 bases). Trimming removed 6 bases from V and 2 bases from J, with 9 bases in between. This CDR3 contains 13 residues. The CDR3 reads CASRTGDTDTQYF. CDR3 sequence (DNA): TGTGCCAGCAGGACAGGAGACACAGATACGCAGTATTTT.

This chain joins TRBV11-2 and TRBJ2-4; D not certain. The germline V gene has CDR1 SGHAT and CDR2 FQNNGV. Trimming took off 1 base at V and 6 bases at J, with 13 bases between the two ends. This CDR3 has 15 residues. The CDR3 region has the DNA TGTGCCAGCAGCTTAGTCCTCGGAGATTTAAACATTCAGTACTTC. This encodes CASSLVLGDLNIQYF.

This sequence joins TRBV28 and TRBJ1-3, with 12 bases identical to TRBD1. The CDR3 is made up of 16 amino acids. Germline CDR1 MDHEN, CDR2 SYDVKM. The trim removed 6 bases at V and 5 bases at J, leaving 8 bases unmatched. The CDR3 DNA reads TGTGCCAGCAGAACATCCGGGACAGGGGGCCGAAACACCATATATTTT. This gives the protein CASRTSGTGGRNTIYF. Using reference TRBV28 and TRBJ1-3 for the parts outside the CDR3, the full variable domain is DVKVTQSSRYLVKRTGEKVFLECVQDMDHENMFWYRQDPGLGLRLIYFSYDVKMKEKGDIPEGYSVSREKKERFSLILESASTNQTSMYLCASRTSGTGGRNTIYFGEGSWLTVV.

The rearrangement uses TRBV5-5 and TRBJ1-1, with 9 bases matching TRBD1. CDR3 length: 17 amino acids. V was pared by 0 bases and J by 1 base, with 7 bases of the junction left unmatched. CDR1 and CDR2 (germline): SGHKS, YYEKEE (reference sequence). CDR3 nucleotides: TGTGCCAGCAGCTTGGCACAGGGGGCTAATCGGAACACTGAAGCTTTCTTT. It codes for CASSLAQGANRNTEAFF. Full variable domain (missing parts from reference TRBV5-5 and TRBJ1-1): DAGVTQSPTHLIKTRGQQVTLRCSPISGHKSVSWYQQVLGQGPQFIFQYYEKEERGRGNFPDRFSARQFPNYSSELNVNALLLGDSALYLCASSLAQGANRNTEAFFGQGTRLTVV.

V usage is TRBV9 and J usage is TRBJ2-7, with 7 bases aligning to TRBD1. CDR3 length: 16 residues. V shed 0 bases and J 4 bases; nucleotides not matched to a gene: 10. The germline V gene encodes CDR1 SGDLS and CDR2 YYNGEE. CDR3 in DNA: TGTGCCAGCAGCGTAGAGGGCGCCGGGACAGCTTACGAGCAGTACTTC. Translating it yields CASSVEGAGTAYEQYF.

This clone showed up just a few times. The chain combines TRBV5-6 with TRBJ1-6, with TRBD1 matching over 7 bases. The J segment lost 7 bases and the V segment lost 3 bases, leaving 7 bases of the junction unmatched. Germline assignment: CDR1 SGHDT and CDR2 YYEEEE. The CDR3 consists of 15 residues. CDR3 region: CASSSDRMKNSPLHF. The CDR3 DNA reads TGTGCCAGCAGCTCGGACAGGATGAAGAATTCACCCCTCCACTTT.

The chain combines TRBV7-3 with TRBJ1-1; D not certain. The germline V and J ends were trimmed by 0 bases and 1 base, with 18 bases remaining between them. This CDR3 has 18 amino acids. Looked up from germline, CDR1 is SGHTA and CDR2 is FQGTGA. The CDR3 bases are TGTGCCAGCAGCTTAACGGGGAGAGGGAGGGCGCCGAACACTGAAGCTTTCTTT. Protein sequence: CASSLTGRGRAPNTEAFF.

The CDR3 spells CASSLALRSLSGNTIYF. Here the CDR3 DNA reads TGCGCCAGCAGCTTGGCCCTTCGTTCACTCTCTGGAAACACCATATATTTT. V usage is TRBV5-1 and J usage is TRBJ1-3, with D unclear. The CDR3 loop spans 17 amino acids. Germline assignment: CDR1 SGHRS and CDR2 YFSETQ. Between the trimmed V and J ends, which lost 0 bases and 0 bases, there was a span of 13 bases.

DNA of the CDR3: TGCGCCAGCAGCTTGGGCGGGGGAGCTAACTATGGCTACACCTTC. As protein: CASSLGGGANYGYTF. The genes are TRBV5-1 and TRBJ1-2, with D perhaps TRBD1 (5 bases). Trimming shortened V by 0 bases and J by 0 bases, and 9 bases separated the two germline ends. Germline CDR1 and CDR2: SGHRS and YFSETQ. This CDR3 is 15 amino acids long.

The rearrangement uses TRBV11-2 and TRBJ2-3, with no clear D. The CDR3 has 12 residues. From germline, CDR1 is SGHAT and CDR2 FQNNGV. V was shortened by 6 bases and J by 2 bases, with 6 bases between the two germline ends. The DNA for the CDR3 is TGTGCCAGCAGTCCCAACACAGATACGCAGTATTTT. The encoded protein is CASSPNTDTQYF.

The chain joins TRBV14 to TRBJ1-1; a weak D match, TRBD1 (5 bases). Per the germline V gene, CDR1 is SGHDN and CDR2 is FVKESK. V lost 1 base, J lost 4 bases, and 13 bases lay in between. This CDR3 is 15 amino acids long. The DNA for the CDR3 is TGTGCCAGCAGCCAAGGTGGGGCCCTGGGCACTGAAGCTTTCTTT. Translating it yields CASSQGGALGTEAFF.

The genes are TRBV27 and TRBJ1-5; D gene unclear. Germline V lookup: CDR1 MNHEY, CDR2 SMNVEV (reference sequence). V dropped 3 bases and J dropped 1 base, with 10 bases sitting between them. This CDR3 is 15 amino acids long. This CDR3 is CASSLRPESNQPQHF. The CDR3 nucleotides are TGTGCCAGCAGTTTGAGGCCAGAAAGCAATCAGCCCCAGCATTTT.

This clone was observed a single time. The V gene is TRBV11-2, the J gene TRBJ2-7; TRBD1 aligns across 8 bases. The V gene's germline CDR1 is SGHAT and CDR2 FQNNGV. V lost 6 bases and J lost 7; bases outside the gene matches: 14. This CDR3 has 15 residues. CDR3: CASSLDSQGAREQYF. The CDR3 region has the DNA TGTGCCAGCAGTCTAGATTCGCAGGGGGCTAGGGAGCAGTACTTC.

The chain uses TRBV19 and TRBJ2-1; 12 bases align to TRBD2. The CDR3 sequence is 19 residues long. With V trimmed by 3 bases and J by 2 bases, 11 bases remained unmatched. From germline, CDR1 is LNHDA and CDR2 SQIVND (reference sequence). Written as DNA, the CDR3 is TGTGCCAGTAGTATGAATCTAGCGGGAGGGCCCCTGGCCTACAATGAGCAGTTCTTC. This translates into CASSMNLAGGPLAYNEQFF. Variable domain in full (rest from reference TRBV19 and TRBJ2-1): DGGITQSPKYLFRKEGQNVTLSCEQNLNHDAMYWYRQDPGQGLRLIYYSQIVNDFQKGDIAEGYSVSREKKESFPLTVTSAQKNPTAFYLCASSMNLAGGPLAYNEQFFGPGTRLTVL.

The rearrangement uses TRBV6-1 and TRBJ1-2; TRBD1 matches 8 bases. CDR1 is MNHNS and CDR2 is SASEGT in the germline V gene. The CDR3 consists of 16 residues. J was trimmed by 5 bases and V by 4 bases; bases with no gene match: 12. DNA of the CDR3: TGTGCCAGCAGTGTAAGGGACAGGCCCGAGCTATATGGCTACACCTTC. This sequence encodes CASSVRDRPELYGYTF.

This chain uses TRBV9 with TRBJ1-3; possible D gene TRBD1, 6 bases. The germline V and J ends were trimmed by 3 bases and 0 bases, with 13 bases remaining between them. The CDR3 is made up of 16 amino acids. Germline V CDR1 and CDR2: SGDLS, YYNGEE. CDR3 sequence reads: CASSALDRLSGNTIYF. The CDR3 nucleotides read TGTGCCAGCAGCGCACTCGACAGGCTCTCTGGAAACACCATATATTTT.

Written as DNA, the CDR3 is TGTGCCAGCAGCTTAGCGGGGGGAACAGCCTACGAGCAGTACTTC. The encoded protein is CASSLAGGTAYEQYF. The chain employs TRBV7-3 and TRBJ2-7, with 8 bases that match TRBD2. CDR1 SGHTA and CDR2 FQGTGA come from the germline V gene. With V trimmed by 2 bases and J by 2 bases, 5 bases remained unmatched. CDR3 length: 15 amino acids.

The CDR3 protein is CASSAGLAGGTGELFF. The CDR3 DNA sequence: TGTGCCAGCAGCGCTGGACTAGCGGGAGGAACCGGGGAGCTGTTTTTT. V and J are TRBV7-3 and TRBJ2-2; 14 nucleotides match TRBD2. Germline V gene lookup returns CDR1 SGHTA and CDR2 FQGTGA. J lost 5 bases, V lost 5 bases, and 4 bases had no gene match. The CDR3 contains 16 residues.

The chain links TRBV4-2 to TRBJ1-5, with 7 bases aligning to TRBD1. V was clipped by 0 bases and J by 7 bases; unmatched bases: 6. The CDR3 consists of 15 residues. From germline, CDR1 is LGHNA and CDR2 YNFKEQ. CDR3 sequence reads: CASSQDGNRGQPQHF. As DNA, the CDR3 is TGTGCCAGCAGCCAAGATGGGAACAGGGGACAGCCCCAGCATTTT.

J is TRBJ2-2 and V is TRBV24-1; TRBD2 aligns across 9 bases. The CDR3 runs 18 residues. The trim removed 3 bases at V and 1 base at J, leaving 8 bases unmatched. Germline V gene sequence: CDR1 KGHDR, CDR2 SFDVKD. The DNA for the CDR3 is TGTGCCACCAGTGATGTTGCTAGCGGGATGGGGAACACCGGGGAGCTGTTTTTT. Encoded protein: CATSDVASGMGNTGELFF.

In regard to this clone: Its ends do not fully match the called genes, so a read error is possible. V is TRBV7-7 and J is TRBJ2-1, with no clear D. This CDR3 region has 15 residues. Germline V gene sequence: CDR1 SSHAT, CDR2 FNYEAQ (reference sequence). CDR3 nucleotides: TGTGCTAGCAGCTTAACTGCCCTTGAATCCAATGAGCAGTTCTTC. It yields the protein CASSLTALESNEQFF.